These 30 T cell receptor beta chains share one sample of origin, sequenced in a study of CD8 T cells in ankylosing spondylitis. Broader study findings: Seemingly characteristic of ankylosing spondylitis blood was a TCR beta motif consisting of eight highly homologous variants.

TCRdb ran MiXCR on the 5' RACE reads and lists one entry per CDR3 protein. The sample contains under 250,000 distinct CDR3 sequences, more than 5.5% of which appear only once. The antigens of these receptors remain unknown. Input material: blood, either unsorted or a sorted T cell fraction (not recorded which). The receptors here all came from a male donor with ankylosing spondylitis.

The V call is TRBV5-1, the J call TRBJ2-4; D gene unclear. The CDR3 loop spans 15 amino acids. In germline, CDR1 is SGHRS, CDR2 YFSETQ. Trimming left V 0 bases short and J 0 bases short, with 7 bases between. This chain's CDR3 is CASSLDRVAKNIQYF. The CDR3 nucleotides are TGCGCCAGCAGCTTGGATAGGGTAGCCAAAAACATTCAGTACTTC. The whole variable domain, filled in from reference TRBV5-1 and TRBJ2-4, reads KAGVTQTPRYLIKTRGQQVTLSCSPISGHRSVSWYQQTPGQGLQFLFEYFSETQRNKGNFPGRFSGRQFSNSRSEMNVSTLELGDSALYLCASSLDRVAKNIQYFGAGTRLSVL.

The chain employs TRBV2 and TRBJ2-2, with TRBD1 as a possible D gene (5 bases). CDR3 size: 15 residues. The V and J ends lost 2 bases and 1 base respectively, with 8 bases between them. Per germline, CDR1 SNHLY and CDR2 FYNNEI. The CDR3: CASSELTGNTGELFF. CDR3 in DNA: TGTGCCAGCAGTGAATTAACAGGGAACACCGGGGAGCTGTTTTTT.

This clonotype has at least ten counts. This chain connects TRBV12-3 or TRBV12-4 to TRBJ2-7; no reliable D call. The CDR3 loop spans 12 amino acids. The V gene lost 6 bases and the J gene lost 3 bases, with 9 bases spanning the gap. The CDR3 sequence is CASREAGYEQYF. The CDR3 nucleotides are TGTGCCAGCAGGGAAGCAGGCTACGAGCAGTACTTC.

This clonotype showed up many times. The V call is TRBV11-1, the J call TRBJ2-1, with 13 bases lining up with TRBD2. This CDR3 has 17 residues. Trimming cost V 5 bases and J 6 bases; bases outside gene matches: 10. Germline V gives CDR1 SGHAT, CDR2 FQDESV (reference sequence). The DNA of the CDR3 is TGTGCCAGCAGCGTCGGACTAGCGGGGGACTTCGGCAATGAGCAGTTCTTC. Translation: CASSVGLAGDFGNEQFF.

This chain uses TRBV4-3 with TRBJ2-5; D possibly corresponds to TRBD2 (5 bases). V was clipped by 4 bases and J by 4 bases, with 13 bases between them. Germline CDR1 reads LGHNA; CDR2 reads YSLEER. The CDR3 runs 14 residues. CDR3 nucleotides: TGCGCCAGCAGCCCGGGGAGTTGGGGAGAGACCCAGTACTTC. Its protein product is CASSPGSWGETQYF.

The chain joins TRBV7-2 to TRBJ2-5; 7 nucleotides line up with TRBD2. There are 16 residues in the CDR3. Germline loops: CDR1 SGHTA, CDR2 FQGNSA. Trimming removed 1 base from V and 4 bases from J; junction bases left unmatched: 9. CDR3 sequence: CASSLVGPGGRETQYF. Written as DNA, the CDR3 is TGTGCCAGCAGCTTAGTGGGCCCGGGGGGTCGAGAGACCCAGTACTTC. Complete variable domain (other parts from reference TRBV7-2 and TRBJ2-5): GAGVSQSPSNKVTEKGKDVELRCDPISGHTALYWYRQSLGQGLEFLIYFQGNSAPDKSGLPSDRFSAERTGGSVSTLTIQRTQQEDSAVYLCASSLVGPGGRETQYFGPGTRLLVL.

This clonotype was observed many times. The chain has TRBV9 and TRBJ1-1; D may be TRBD1 (5 bases). CDR3 size: 15 residues. CDR1 and CDR2 from the germline V gene are SGDLS and YYNGEE. Trimming cost V 0 bases and J 0 bases, with 9 bases left between them. The CDR3 here is CASSVAGGMNTEAFF. As DNA, the CDR3 is TGTGCCAGCAGCGTAGCCGGGGGGATGAACACTGAAGCTTTCTTT.

This clonotype was detected only a few times. The CDR3 DNA reads TGCGCCAGCAGCCAAGATAGTTTATTGGGGGGCTCACCCCTCCACTTT. It codes for CASSQDSLLGGSPLHF. The J gene is TRBJ1-6, the V gene TRBV4-1; TRBD1 is a possible D gene (6 bases). Trimming cost V 0 bases and J 10 bases, with 16 bases left between them. In germline, CDR1 is MGHRA, CDR2 YSYEKL. The CDR3 extends over 16 amino acids.

This clonotype was seen repeatedly, ten times or more. The CDR3 sequence is CASSQAGAYEQYF. Written as DNA, the CDR3 is TGTGCCAGCAGTCAAGCGGGGGCCTACGAGCAGTACTTC. The gene calls are TRBV13 and TRBJ2-7, with TRBD2 identical over 8 bases. The CDR3 spans 13 residues. Looked up from germline, CDR1 is PRHDT and CDR2 is FYEKMQ (reference sequence). After removal of 6 bases from V and 2 bases from J, the junction contained 3 bases not matched to a gene. Using reference TRBV13 and TRBJ2-7 for the parts outside the CDR3, the full variable domain is AAGVIQSPRHLIKEKRETATLKCYPIPRHDTVYWYQQGPGQDPQFLISFYEKMQSDKGSIPDRFSAQQFSDYHSELNMSSLELGDSALYFCASSQAGAYEQYFGPGTRLTVT.

This rearrangement joins TRBV5-6 to TRBJ2-6; no clear D gene. V gave up 1 base and J gave up 0 bases, with 5 bases separating them. From germline, CDR1 is SGHDT and CDR2 YYEEEE. The CDR3 is 15 amino acids. CDR3 in amino acids: CASSLSYSGANVLTF. DNA of the CDR3: TGTGCCAGCAGCTTGTCATACTCTGGGGCCAACGTCCTGACTTTC. Full variable domain (missing parts from reference TRBV5-6 and TRBJ2-6): DAGVTQSPTHLIKTRGQQVTLRCSPKSGHDTVSWYQQALGQGPQFIFQYYEEEERQRGNFPDRFSGHQFPNYSSELNVNALLLGDSALYLCASSLSYSGANVLTFGAGSRLTVL.

The CDR3 DNA reads as TGTGCCAGTAGTAGCGAGGGGGAGGATGAGCAGTTCTTC. Its translation: CASSSEGEDEQFF. This chain connects TRBV19 to TRBJ2-1; either TRBD1 or TRBD2 may supply D (6 bases each). V gave up 4 bases and J gave up 8 bases, with 12 bases separating them. The germline V gene encodes CDR1 LNHDA and CDR2 SQIVND (reference sequence). The CDR3 loop spans 13 amino acids.

This chain joins TRBV7-6 and TRBJ2-2, with D possibly TRBD2 on 5 matching bases. CDR3 length: 14 residues. V gave up 6 bases and J gave up 4 bases, with 12 bases separating them. Germline values: CDR1 SGHVS, CDR2 FNYEAQ. CDR3 sequence (DNA): TGTGCCAGCAGATACTCCAGCGGCACCGGGGAGCTGTTTTTT. Translation: CASRYSSGTGELFF.

This clonotype has at least ten counts. The rearrangement uses TRBV27 and TRBJ2-7; TRBD1 is a possible D gene (7 bases). V was trimmed by 0 bases and J by 1 base, leaving 10 bases between them. The CDR3 is made up of 15 amino acids. Germline V gene lookup returns CDR1 MNHEY and CDR2 SMNVEV (reference sequence). CDR3: CASSLSTGRSYEQYF. Here the CDR3 DNA reads TGTGCCAGCAGTTTATCGACAGGGAGGTCCTACGAGCAGTACTTC.

There are a few counts of this clonotype. This chain uses TRBV6-1 with TRBJ2-7; TRBD1 matches at 7 bases. In germline, CDR1 is MNHNS, CDR2 SASEGT. The CDR3 is 15 residues long. Trimming cost V 6 bases and J 6 bases; bases outside gene matches: 14. CDR3 residues: CASRDRQGSYLEQYF. In DNA, the CDR3 is TGTGCCAGCAGGGATCGACAGGGATCCTATCTCGAGCAGTACTTC.

This sequence joins TRBV15 and TRBJ2-2; 10 nucleotides align to TRBD1. The CDR3 consists of 15 residues. V was pared by 10 bases and J by 2 bases, with 7 bases of the junction left unmatched. The V gene's germline CDR1 is LNHNV and CDR2 YYDKDF (reference sequence). The CDR3 DNA follows: TGTGCCATTGGGAGGGACAGGGGCAACACCGGGGAGCTGTTTTTT. Translated, it gives CAIGRDRGNTGELFF.

This clonotype was observed many times. The rearrangement joins TRBV6-5 to TRBJ2-7, with D uncertain. Germline-derived CDR1 and CDR2 are MNHEY and SVGAGI. V gave up 4 bases and J gave up 4 bases, with 8 bases separating them. The CDR3 length is 12 residues. The CDR3 DNA reads TGTGCCAGCAGTTCCCTCATATACGAGCAGTACTTC. It codes for CASSSLIYEQYF.

This clonotype was found many times. The chain combines TRBV7-6 with TRBJ2-5; either TRBD1 or TRBD2 may supply D (5 bases each). Germline CDR1 is SGHVS and CDR2 is FNYEAQ. With 3 bases removed from V and 6 bases from J, the gap between germline ends came to 11 bases. The CDR3 spans 13 residues. CDR3: CASSLSRGQTQYF. The CDR3 DNA is TGTGCCAGCAGCTTGAGTAGGGGACAGACCCAGTACTTC. The complete variable domain, with remaining parts taken from reference TRBV7-6 and TRBJ2-5, reads GAGVSQSPRYKVTKRGQDVALRCDPISGHVSLYWYRQALGQGPEFLTYFNYEAQQDKSGLPNDRFSAERPEGSISTLTIQRTEQRDSAMYRCASSLSRGQTQYFGPGTRLLVL.

This clonotype showed up many times. The rearrangement joins TRBV7-9 to TRBJ1-2; D unclear. The V end lost 4 bases, the J end lost 4 bases, and 4 bases lay between the germline ends. The CDR3 is made up of 11 amino acids. Looked up from germline, CDR1 is SEHNR and CDR2 is FQNEAQ (reference sequence). CDR3 sequence (DNA): TGTGCCAGCAGCTCGCCCTATGGCTACACCTTC. This translates into CASSSPYGYTF.

This clonotype was picked up many times. This chain joins TRBV5-6 and TRBJ1-1; no clear D. Germline CDR1 is SGHDT and CDR2 is YYEEEE. The CDR3 consists of 14 residues. Trimming shortened V by 1 base and J by 0 bases, and 7 bases separated the two germline ends. The CDR3 DNA follows: TGTGCCAGCAGCTTGAGTGGTATGAACACTGAAGCTTTCTTT. It codes for CASSLSGMNTEAFF. The whole variable domain, filled in from reference TRBV5-6 and TRBJ1-1, reads DAGVTQSPTHLIKTRGQQVTLRCSPKSGHDTVSWYQQALGQGPQFIFQYYEEEERQRGNFPDRFSGHQFPNYSSELNVNALLLGDSALYLCASSLSGMNTEAFFGQGTRLTVV.

The V gene is TRBV20-1, the J gene TRBJ2-7; D tentatively fits TRBD1 or TRBD2 (5 bases each). The CDR3 covers 17 residues. Germline CDR1 DFQATT, CDR2 SNEGSKA (reference sequence). The germline V and J ends were trimmed by 4 bases and 2 bases, with 24 bases remaining between them. For the CDR3, the DNA is TGCAGTGCTACGATACTACCCGGGACCGAAGACCCCTACGAGCAGTACTTC. As protein: CSATILPGTEDPYEQYF.

This clonotype appeared many times. The rearrangement joins TRBV7-9 to TRBJ2-1; possible D gene TRBD1, 6 bases. CDR3 length: 16 amino acids. CDR1 and CDR2 from the germline V gene are SEHNR and FQNEAQ (reference sequence). Between the trimmed V and J ends, which lost 8 bases and 0 bases, there was a span of 17 bases. This chain's CDR3 is CASWPSPGASYNEQFF. The DNA of the CDR3 is TGTGCCAGCTGGCCCTCCCCAGGGGCCTCCTACAATGAGCAGTTCTTC.

There are many counts of this clonotype. The CDR3 loop reads CASSLFAGTGSEQYF. CDR3 in DNA: TGTGCCAGTAGTCTCTTCGCCGGGACAGGGAGCGAGCAGTACTTC. The chain couples TRBV19 to TRBJ2-7; 9 bases agree with TRBD1. This CDR3 is built from 15 residues. In germline, CDR1 is LNHDA, CDR2 SQIVND (reference sequence). Trimming removed 5 bases from V and 6 bases from J; junction bases left unmatched: 11.

This chain joins TRBV28 and TRBJ2-7; D not certain. The length of the CDR3 is 15 residues. Trimming shortened V by 5 bases and J by 3 bases, and 17 bases separated the two germline ends. Per the germline V gene, CDR1 is MDHEN and CDR2 is SYDVKM. The CDR3 here is CASSRGRAGDYEQYF. The CDR3 DNA reads as TGTGCCAGCAGTCGAGGAAGGGCAGGAGACTACGAGCAGTACTTC.

This clonotype has a count of ten or more. The chain combines TRBV27 with TRBJ1-5; no reliable D call. Germline values: CDR1 MNHEY, CDR2 SMNVEV (reference sequence). The V gene lost 3 bases and the J gene lost 4 bases, with 7 bases spanning the gap. The CDR3 has 13 amino acids. The CDR3 loop is CASSFSQNQPQHF. CDR3 coding DNA: TGTGCCAGCAGTTTTTCCCAAAATCAGCCCCAGCATTTT.

This clonotype was seen repeatedly, ten times or more. This chain links TRBV6-2 or TRBV6-3 with TRBJ1-6; D is unresolved. This CDR3 spans 14 amino acids. V was pared by 2 bases and J by 9 bases, with 11 bases between. The germline gives CDR1 MNHEY, CDR2 SVGEGT. The CDR3 reads CASSYPGWRSPLHF. The CDR3 DNA reads TGTGCCAGCAGTTACCCGGGTTGGCGTTCACCCCTCCACTTT.

This clonotype was counted at least ten times. The chain joins TRBV11-1 to TRBJ2-3; 8 bases line up with TRBD1. With V trimmed by 2 bases and J by 3 bases, 13 bases remained unmatched. Looked up from germline, CDR1 is SGHAT and CDR2 is FQDESV (reference sequence). The CDR3 covers 18 residues. CDR3 coding DNA: TGTGCCAGCAGCTTAACCTACGGACAGGGCGGTATTACAGATACGCAGTATTTT. Its protein product is CASSLTYGQGGITDTQYF.

This clonotype occurred a few times. CDR3 region: CASSQDRIDSYEQYF. The CDR3 DNA is TGCGCCAGCAGCCAAGATCGAATAGACTCCTACGAGCAGTACTTC. The gene calls are TRBV4-3 and TRBJ2-7; no clear D gene. Germline values: CDR1 LGHNA, CDR2 YSLEER. This CDR3 comprises 15 residues. V lost 0 bases to trimming and J lost 0 bases, with 9 bases between them.

This clonotype was picked up many times. The CDR3 nucleotides read TGTGCCAGCAGTTACCAGTGGGGGTTTAGCAATCAGCCCCAGCATTTT. Protein: CASSYQWGFSNQPQHF. The gene calls are TRBV6-2 or TRBV6-3 and TRBJ1-5, with D maybe TRBD1 (5 bases). Germline-derived CDR1 and CDR2 are MNHEY and SVGEGT. The CDR3 runs to 16 residues. The V end was cut by 2 bases, the J end by 0 bases, with 11 bases between.

Ten or more counts support this clonotype. This chain uses TRBV12-3 or TRBV12-4 with TRBJ2-7, with D uncertain. Trimming stripped 6 bases from V and 2 bases from J, with 5 bases between. The CDR3 is 11 amino acids. CDR3 DNA sequence: TGTGCCAGCAGCATGGCCTACGAGCAGTACTTC. This sequence encodes CASSMAYEQYF.

The chain has TRBV11-2 and TRBJ2-5, with D unclear. The length of the CDR3 is 14 residues. V dropped 0 bases and J dropped 9 bases, with 14 bases sitting between them. Germline values: CDR1 SGHAT, CDR2 FQNNGV. CDR3 protein: CASSLDRDPGAQYF. The CDR3 bases are TGTGCCAGCAGCTTAGATCGCGACCCAGGCGCCCAGTACTTC. The whole variable domain, filled in from reference TRBV11-2 and TRBJ2-5, reads EAGVAQSPRYKIIEKRQSVAFWCNPISGHATLYWYQQILGQGPKLLIQFQNNGVVDDSQLPKDRFSAERLKGVDSTLKIQPAKLEDSAVYLCASSLDRDPGAQYFGPGTRLLVL.